The 10 T cell receptor beta chains below come from one sample, sequenced in a study of beta chain features in type 1 diabetes. Reverse transcription of all isolated RNA meant that expressed TCRB transcripts were sequenced. Libraries were prepared by immunoSEQ multiplex PCR; TCRdb keeps only in-frame clonotypes and omits some of them. This sample yields around 340,000 clones, of which 7.5% to 9% are seen a single time; around 0.45% belongs to the top ten. Sample: central memory CD4+ T cells from blood. Receptors originate from a woman younger than 35 in good health.

In this sample, this clone turned up a few times. This sequence joins TRBV18 and TRBJ1-5; D perhaps matches TRBD1 (6 bases). CDR1 is KGHSH and CDR2 is LQKENI in the germline V gene. The CDR3 loop spans 13 amino acids. The V end lost 2 bases, the J end lost 5 bases, and 7 bases lay between the germline ends. The CDR3 sequence: CASSPGTHQPQHF. CDR3 nucleotide sequence: TGTGCCAGCTCACCAGGGACACATCAGCCCCAGCATTTT. The full variable domain, its missing parts supplied by reference TRBV18 and TRBJ1-5, is NAGVMQNPRHLVRRRGQEARLRCSPMKGHSHVYWYRQLPEEGLKFMVYLQKENIIDESGMPKERFSAEFPKEGPSILRIQQVVRGDSAAYFCASSPGTHQPQHFGDGTRLSIL.

V and J are TRBV29-1 and TRBJ2-5, with TRBD1 identical over 10 bases. The CDR3 runs to 13 residues. Germline trimming cut 4 bases from V and 4 bases from J; bases unmatched to any gene: 3. The germline V gene encodes CDR1 SQVTM and CDR2 ANQGSEA. The CDR3: CSVGGTGAETQYF. CDR3 nucleotide sequence: TGCAGCGTTGGGGGGACAGGGGCAGAGACCCAGTACTTC.

The chain has TRBV27 and TRBJ2-1, with 8 bases matching TRBD2. CDR1 and CDR2 from the germline V gene are MNHEY and SMNVEV (reference sequence). V shed 8 bases and J 5 bases; nucleotides not matched to a gene: 5. This CDR3 has 13 residues. This CDR3 reads CASRSGVHNEQFF. In DNA, the CDR3 is TGTGCCAGCCGTAGCGGGGTTCACAATGAGCAGTTCTTC.

V gene TRBV5-5 combines with J gene TRBJ2-5, with TRBD1 matching 11 bases. The J call could be wrong; TRBJ2-7 is a better fit for the DNA end. CDR1 SGHKS and CDR2 YYEKEE come from the germline V gene (reference sequence). The CDR3 runs 16 residues. The CDR3, as DNA: TGTGCCAGCAGCCGGACCTCCGGGACAGGGGGCTACGAGCAGTACTTC. This encodes CASSRTSGTGGYEQYF.

This clone was detected only a few times. This chain joins TRBV7-8 and TRBJ1-5; D is undetermined. CDR1 is SGHVS, CDR2 FQNEAQ, per germline. The CDR3 contains 16 residues. The ends were cut back, 1 base at V and 4 bases at J, with 14 bases in the middle. The CDR3 reads CASSLVRREGNQPQHF. The CDR3, as DNA: TGTGCCAGCAGCTTAGTCAGGAGAGAAGGAAATCAGCCCCAGCATTTT.

CDR3 loop: CASSQEDRNTIYF. CDR3 coding DNA: TGTGCCAGCAGTCAAGAGGACAGAAACACCATATATTTT. This chain uses TRBV28 with TRBJ1-3, with a possible D match to TRBD1 (5 bases). The V gene's germline CDR1 is MDHEN and CDR2 SYDVKM. V dropped 5 bases and J dropped 5 bases, with 10 bases sitting between them. The CDR3 consists of 13 residues.

This clone has more than one count but fewer than ten. CDR3 nucleotides: TGCAGCGTAGATGCTAGCGGTTCGTACAATGAGCAGTTCTTC. Its translation is CSVDASGSYNEQFF. The chain combines TRBV29-1 with TRBJ2-1, with 7 positions matching TRBD2. V gave up 6 bases and J gave up 4 bases; unmatched junction bases: 9. Germline CDR1 reads SQVTM; CDR2 reads ANQGSEA. The CDR3 totals 14 residues.

This clone appeared many times. The chain uses TRBV19 and TRBJ2-3, with a tentative D call TRBD1 (6 bases). Trimming pared 9 bases from V and 3 bases from J, leaving 13 bases between. Germline-derived CDR1 and CDR2 are LNHDA and SQIVND (reference sequence). The CDR3 runs to 13 residues. The CDR3 loop is CASQPQGTDTQYF. CDR3 nucleotides: TGTGCCAGCCAGCCCCAGGGGACAGATACGCAGTATTTT.

The V call is TRBV7-2, the J call TRBJ2-2, with D uncertain. Trimming removed 0 bases at V and 1 base at J, with 6 bases between. Germline loops: CDR1 SGHTA, CDR2 FQGNSA. CDR3 length: 15 residues. The CDR3 sequence: CASSLAPGNTGELFF. The CDR3 coding sequence is TGTGCCAGCAGCTTAGCGCCAGGGAACACCGGGGAGCTGTTTTTT.

This clone was observed a few times. The CDR3 here is CAISALGATTVGYTF. The DNA for the CDR3 is TGTGCCATCAGTGCCCTGGGCGCTACAACGGTTGGCTACACCTTC. V usage is TRBV10-3 and J usage is TRBJ1-2; the D is unclear. From germline, CDR1 is ENHRY and CDR2 SYGVKD. The CDR3 loop spans 15 amino acids. Between the trimmed V and J ends, which lost 4 bases and 7 bases, there was a span of 19 bases.